This T cell receptor beta chain was documented in a study of patients and donors after allogeneic stem cell transplantation. CDR3 length equals 13 residues. CDR1 is MNHNS, CDR2 SASEGT, per germline. The V and J ends lost 3 bases and 12 bases respectively, with 15 bases between them. TCRdb ran MiXCR on the RT-PCR reads and lists one entry per CDR3 protein. The table has 920,000 or so distinct CDR3 sequences, more than 15% seen once. The sequence was obtained from a human donor who was either an allogeneic HSCT recipient or a stem cell or donor lymphocyte infusion donor (not recorded which). It is not recorded whose cells these are; they may come from a transplant donor. Sequenced sample: blood, either unsorted or a sorted T cell fraction (not recorded which). The V gene is TRBV6-1, the J gene TRBJ2-1; no reliable D call. For the CDR3, the DNA is TGTGCCAGCAGTGACCCTCTACACGACATGCAGTTCTTC. It translates to CASSDPLHDMQFF.